The 30 T cell receptor beta chains below were found in one sample sequenced in a study of blood T cell repertoires in COVID-19. Measured with immunoSEQ multiplex PCR; TCRdb has only the in-frame clones, and not every one. The table shows around 120,000 clones, with 70% to 85% occurring only once. The sequenced sample was peripheral blood. Every receptor here comes from a man in his sixties or seventies with active or convalescent COVID-19.

Details on this clone: A read error is possible here, since a much larger clone lies one base away. This CDR3 is CASSLGTSVYNEQFF. The CDR3 DNA follows: TGTGCCAGCAGCTTGGGGACTAGCGTCTACAATGAGCAGTTCTTC. V and J are TRBV7-2 and TRBJ2-1; TRBD2 matches at 10 bases. Germline CDR1 and CDR2: SGHTA and FQGNSA. The CDR3 extends over 15 amino acids. The V segment lost 3 bases and the J segment 3 bases; nucleotides outside the gene matches: 2.

V and J are TRBV5-1 and TRBJ2-7; D gene ambiguous. The germline CDR1 and CDR2 sequences are SGHRS and YFSETQ. The CDR3 is 13 amino acids. The ends were cut back, 1 base at V and 4 bases at J, with 9 bases in the middle. The CDR3 region is CASSLSPSYEQYF. Written as DNA, the CDR3 is TGCGCCAGCAGCTTGTCGCCGAGTTACGAGCAGTACTTC.

The chain recombines TRBV6-6 with TRBJ1-2; 9 nucleotides agree with TRBD1. In germline, CDR1 is MNHNY, CDR2 SVGAGI (reference sequence). The CDR3 has 16 amino acids. V gave up 2 bases and J gave up 3 bases; unmatched junction bases: 7. CDR3 in DNA: TGTGCCAGCAGTTACGATAACAGGGGGCGCGACTATGGCTACACCTTC. This translates into CASSYDNRGRDYGYTF.

The chain links TRBV19 to TRBJ2-3, with D perhaps matching TRBD2 (5 bases). The germline CDR1 and CDR2 sequences are LNHDA and SQIVND (reference sequence). V gave up 5 bases and J gave up 0 bases, with 9 bases separating them. This CDR3 is built from 14 residues. CDR3 bases: TGTGCCAGTAGTCCCTGGACTAGCACAGATACGCAGTATTTT. Protein product: CASSPWTSTDTQYF.

The chain carries TRBV19 and TRBJ1-6, with a possible D match to TRBD1 (6 bases). This CDR3 is 14 amino acids long. V lost 9 bases to trimming and J lost 6 bases, with 15 bases between them. The germline V gene has CDR1 LNHDA and CDR2 SQIVND (reference sequence). CDR3 loop: CASQPDSANSPLHF. The CDR3 coding sequence is TGTGCCAGCCAACCGGACAGCGCTAATTCACCCCTCCACTTT. The entire variable domain, with the rest obtained from reference TRBV19 and TRBJ1-6, is as follows: DGGITQSPKYLFRKEGQNVTLSCEQNLNHDAMYWYRQDPGQGLRLIYYSQIVNDFQKGDIAEGYSVSREKKESFPLTVTSAQKNPTAFYLCASQPDSANSPLHFGNGTRLTVT.

The V and J genes are TRBV6-6 and TRBJ2-1; a possible D gene is TRBD1 (5 bases). V lost 6 bases, J lost 1 base, and 16 bases lay in between. The CDR3 has 16 amino acids. Germline lookup yields CDR1 MNHNY and CDR2 SVGAGI (reference sequence). CDR3 nucleotide sequence: TGTGCCAGCAGAAGCCAGGGTAGGGCGTCCTACAATGAGCAGTTCTTC. This sequence encodes CASRSQGRASYNEQFF.

This chain uses TRBV10-1 with TRBJ2-2; no firm D call. Trimming took 7 bases from V and 4 from J, leaving 16 bases between them. Germline V CDR1 and CDR2: WNHNN, SYGVQD (reference sequence). This CDR3 is built from 15 residues. CDR3 sequence (DNA): TGCGCCAGCATCCCGCGGCGGAGCCCCACCGGGGAGCTGTTTTTT. Translation: CASIPRRSPTGELFF.

The V gene is TRBV9, the J gene TRBJ2-5, with TRBD2 matching 9 bases. V trimming: 2 bases; J trimming: 3 bases; junction bases outside the gene matches: 2. This CDR3 spans 14 amino acids. The germline CDR1 and CDR2 sequences are SGDLS and YYNGEE. The CDR3 nucleotides read TGTGCCAGCAGCGTCGCTAGCGGGAAAGAGACCCAGTACTTC. Its translation is CASSVASGKETQYF.

This clone was counted once. Additional DNA sequences in this sample encode the identical CDR3. This chain connects TRBV5-1 to TRBJ1-1; D is perhaps TRBD1 (5 bases). In germline, CDR1 is SGHRS, CDR2 YFSETQ. V was shortened by 0 bases and J by 0 bases, with 9 bases between the two germline ends. The CDR3 covers 15 residues. CDR3 loop: CASSLDRQMNTEAFF. DNA of the CDR3: TGCGCCAGCAGCTTGGATAGACAGATGAACACTGAAGCTTTCTTT.

This chain joins TRBV6-6 and TRBJ2-7, with 7 bases lining up with TRBD2. The CDR3 has 16 residues. The V gene's germline CDR1 is MNHNY and CDR2 SVGAGI (reference sequence). After removal of 5 bases from V and 1 base from J, the junction contained 11 bases not matched to a gene. The DNA for the CDR3 is TGTGCCAGCAGTGGCCCCCTGGGGGGGGGTTCCTACGAGCAGTACTTC. Translation: CASSGPLGGGSYEQYF.

This clone is labeled as medium-sized. This chain connects TRBV5-1 to TRBJ2-3, with D uncertain. The ends were cut back, 6 bases at V and 6 bases at J, with 17 bases in the middle. This CDR3 region has 14 residues. Germline values: CDR1 SGHRS, CDR2 YFSETQ. This CDR3 reads CASTDNTHTDTQYF. The CDR3, as DNA: TGCGCCAGCACAGACAATACACACACGGATACGCAGTATTTT.

V and J are TRBV12-5 and TRBJ2-1; D is unresolved. CDR1 and CDR2 (germline): LGHNT, FRNRAP. CDR3 size: 14 residues. Trimming removed 7 bases at V and 0 bases at J, with 10 bases between. DNA of the CDR3: TGTGCTAGTGAGCGCCCGAGCTCCTACAATGAGCAGTTCTTC. This encodes CASERPSSYNEQFF.

The V gene is TRBV19, the J gene TRBJ1-2, with TRBD1 matching 10 bases. CDR3 size: 16 residues. The germline V gene encodes CDR1 LNHDA and CDR2 SQIVND (reference sequence). V dropped 4 bases and J dropped 4; count of bases not matched to a gene: 9. CDR3 region: CASSKLWTGGIYGYTF. CDR3 DNA: TGTGCCAGTAGTAAGCTATGGACAGGGGGTATCTATGGCTACACCTTC.

The chain recombines TRBV5-1 with TRBJ1-1; 7 bases align to TRBD1. The CDR3 runs 15 residues. V was clipped by 4 bases and J by 0 bases; unmatched bases: 6. Germline V gene lookup returns CDR1 SGHRS and CDR2 YFSETQ. The DNA of the CDR3 is TGCGCCAGCAGCAGATCCACAGGGGTGAACACTGAAGCTTTCTTT. Its translation: CASSRSTGVNTEAFF.

This clone was counted many times. This chain uses TRBV5-1 with TRBJ2-1, with 9 bases matching TRBD1. Germline lookup yields CDR1 SGHRS and CDR2 YFSETQ. The J segment lost 2 bases and the V segment lost 2 bases, leaving 2 bases of the junction unmatched. CDR3 length: 15 residues. The chain's CDR3 is CASSLQGAPYNEQFF. DNA for the CDR3: TGCGCCAGCAGCTTACAGGGGGCCCCCTACAATGAGCAGTTCTTC.

This chain joins TRBV7-2 and TRBJ1-1, with a possible D match to TRBD1 (5 bases). The CDR3 consists of 15 residues. In germline, CDR1 is SGHTA, CDR2 FQGNSA. Between the trimmed V and J ends, which lost 2 bases and 4 bases, there was a span of 14 bases. The CDR3 loop is CASSLLGASGTEAFF. The CDR3 region has the DNA TGTGCCAGCAGCTTACTAGGGGCTAGCGGCACTGAAGCTTTCTTT.

The chain is built from TRBV28 and TRBJ1-5; the match to TRBD1 covers 8 bases. Germline CDR1 reads MDHEN; CDR2 reads SYDVKM. This CDR3 comprises 16 residues. With 5 bases clipped from V and 0 bases from J, the junction kept 6 bases outside the gene matches. This CDR3 is CASSAGGTYSNQPQHF. CDR3 DNA sequence: TGTGCCAGCAGTGCAGGGGGCACTTATAGCAATCAGCCCCAGCATTTT.

V and J are TRBV28 and TRBJ2-3; 7 bases map to TRBD2. V lost 6 bases to trimming and J lost 2 bases; unmatched junction nucleotides: 5. CDR3 length: 14 amino acids. Germline CDR1 MDHEN, CDR2 SYDVKM. CDR3 sequence reads: CASRQSGVTDTQYF. The DNA for the CDR3 is TGTGCCAGCAGGCAAAGCGGGGTCACAGATACGCAGTATTTT.

This chain joins TRBV5-5 and TRBJ2-1; D remains ambiguous. The CDR3 consists of 16 residues. Germline V gene sequence: CDR1 SGHKS, CDR2 YYEKEE (reference sequence). V dropped 4 bases and J dropped 6 bases, with 20 bases sitting between them. CDR3 in amino acids: CASSTQTLSRGNEQFF. The CDR3 DNA sequence: TGTGCCAGCAGCACTCAGACCCTTTCGCGAGGCAATGAGCAGTTCTTC.

The J gene is TRBJ1-2, the V gene TRBV7-2; no clear D. The V gene lost 2 bases and the J gene lost 4 bases, with 14 bases spanning the gap. The V gene's germline CDR1 is SGHTA and CDR2 FQGNSA. CDR3 size: 15 residues. CDR3 sequence reads: CASSLNEWSGYGYTF. CDR3 sequence (DNA): TGTGCCAGCAGCTTAAACGAATGGTCGGGCTATGGCTACACCTTC.

The genes are TRBV4-3 and TRBJ1-5; maybe TRBD1 (5 bases). Per the germline V gene, CDR1 is LGHNA and CDR2 is YSLEER. The CDR3 sequence is 14 residues long. V lost 1 base to trimming and J lost 8 bases, with 12 bases between them. CDR3 nucleotides: TGCGCCAGCAGCCAAGGCCAGGGCATAGAGCCCCAGCATTTT. It yields the protein CASSQGQGIEPQHF.

V gene TRBV7-2 combines with J gene TRBJ2-3; 9 nucleotides match TRBD2. Per germline, CDR1 SGHTA and CDR2 FQGNSA. The ends lost 3 bases at V and 0 bases at J; junction bases unmatched: 13. There are 19 residues in the CDR3. This chain's CDR3 is CASSLAGGMTSPSTDTQYF. The CDR3 nucleotides read TGTGCCAGCAGCTTGGCGGGAGGGATGACTTCACCTAGCACAGATACGCAGTATTTT.

The chain is built from TRBV5-4 and TRBJ2-7; D uncertain. The V and J ends lost 4 bases and 3 bases respectively, with 8 bases between them. The CDR3 has 12 residues. The V gene's germline CDR1 is SGHNT and CDR2 YYREEE (reference sequence). For the CDR3, the DNA is TGTGCCAGCAGCCGAGACAACTACGAGCAGTACTTC. Protein sequence: CASSRDNYEQYF. Full variable domain (missing parts from reference TRBV5-4 and TRBJ2-7): ETGVTQSPTHLIKTRGQQVTLRCSSQSGHNTVSWYQQALGQGPQFIFQYYREEENGRGNFPPRFSGLQFPNYSSELNVNALELDDSALYLCASSRDNYEQYFGPGTRLTVT.

The V call is TRBV6-5, the J call TRBJ2-1, with TRBD1 matching 11 bases. V lost 0 bases, J lost 6 bases, and 1 base stayed unmatched. CDR1 and CDR2 (germline): MNHEY, SVGAGI. This CDR3 has 15 amino acids. The CDR3 DNA follows: TGTGCCAGCAGTTACTCCGGGACAGGGGGCAATGAGCAGTTCTTC. Protein product: CASSYSGTGGNEQFF.

The chain employs TRBV2 and TRBJ2-7, with D perhaps TRBD2 (6 bases). The germline V and J ends were trimmed by 6 bases and 6 bases, with 18 bases remaining between them. This CDR3 has 14 amino acids. Germline V gene data show CDR1 as SNHLY and CDR2 as FYNNEI. This CDR3 reads CASSQTRNLGEQYF. In DNA form, the CDR3 reads TGTGCCAGCAGCCAGACTAGAAATCTGGGCGAGCAGTACTTC.

The chain joins TRBV5-4 to TRBJ2-1; TRBD2 agrees at 8 bases. Germline lookup yields CDR1 SGHNT and CDR2 YYREEE (reference sequence). This CDR3 is built from 14 residues. Trimming removed 7 bases from V and 4 bases from J; junction bases left unmatched: 7. The CDR3 bases are TGTGCCAGCGCACGAACTAGCGGATACAATGAGCAGTTCTTC. Translation: CASARTSGYNEQFF.

The chain joins TRBV27 to TRBJ2-4; 11 bases map to TRBD2. Unmatched junction bases numbered 6, after V lost 5 bases and J lost 6 bases. Germline CDR1 reads MNHEY; CDR2 reads SMNVEV (reference sequence). The CDR3 loop spans 15 amino acids. The CDR3 DNA is TGTGCCAGCAGTACCCTAGCGGGAGGCACAAACATTCAGTACTTC. Amino acid sequence: CASSTLAGGTNIQYF.

The V gene is TRBV28, the J gene TRBJ1-2, with a weak D call TRBD1 (6 bases). The CDR3 contains 12 residues. Trimming cost V 10 bases and J 4 bases, with 13 bases left between them. Germline CDR1 and CDR2: MDHEN and SYDVKM. The CDR3 nucleotides are TGTGCCACCCCAGGGGTTGGCTATGGCTACACCTTC. It encodes CATPGVGYGYTF.

V is TRBV5-1 and J is TRBJ1-2, with D possibly being TRBD1 (6 bases). The CDR3 has 14 residues. Trimming removed 7 bases from V and 0 bases from J, with 13 bases in between. CDR1 and CDR2 from the germline V gene are SGHRS and YFSETQ. As DNA, the CDR3 is TGCGCCAGCCGCCCGGACAGTTCTAACTATGGCTACACCTTC. Translating gives CASRPDSSNYGYTF. The variable domain in full, completed from reference TRBV5-1 and TRBJ1-2, reads KAGVTQTPRYLIKTRGQQVTLSCSPISGHRSVSWYQQTPGQGLQFLFEYFSETQRNKGNFPGRFSGRQFSNSRSEMNVSTLELGDSALYLCASRPDSSNYGYTFGSGTRLTVV.

The table lists this clone with a few counts. V is TRBV30 and J is TRBJ1-2, with 7 bases that match TRBD1. The CDR3 has 15 residues. CDR1 and CDR2 (germline): GTSNPN, SVGIG (reference sequence). Unmatched junction bases numbered 7, after V lost 0 bases and J lost 3 bases. In nucleotides, the CDR3 is TGTGCCTGGAGTGTACACGGACAGGACTACTATGGCTACACCTTC. It is translated as CAWSVHGQDYYGYTF.